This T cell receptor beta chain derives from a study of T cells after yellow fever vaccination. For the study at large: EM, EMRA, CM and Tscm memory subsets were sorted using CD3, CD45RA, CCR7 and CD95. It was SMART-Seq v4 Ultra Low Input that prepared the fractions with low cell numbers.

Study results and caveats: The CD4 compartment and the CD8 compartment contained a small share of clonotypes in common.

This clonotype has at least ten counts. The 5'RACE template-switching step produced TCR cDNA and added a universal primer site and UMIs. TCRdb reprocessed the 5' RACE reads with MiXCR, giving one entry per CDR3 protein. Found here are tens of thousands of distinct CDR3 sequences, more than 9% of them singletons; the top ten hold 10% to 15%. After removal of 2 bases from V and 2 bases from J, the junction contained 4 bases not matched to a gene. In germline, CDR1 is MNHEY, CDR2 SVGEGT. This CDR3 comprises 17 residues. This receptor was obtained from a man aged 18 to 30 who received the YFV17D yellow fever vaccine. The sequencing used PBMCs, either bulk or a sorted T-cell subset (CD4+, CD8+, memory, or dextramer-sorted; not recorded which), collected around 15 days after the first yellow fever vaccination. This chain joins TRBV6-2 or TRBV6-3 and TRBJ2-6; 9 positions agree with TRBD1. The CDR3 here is CASSYPYRGPGANVLTF. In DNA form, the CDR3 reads TGTGCCAGCAGTTACCCTTACAGGGGGCCTGGGGCCAACGTCCTGACTTTC.